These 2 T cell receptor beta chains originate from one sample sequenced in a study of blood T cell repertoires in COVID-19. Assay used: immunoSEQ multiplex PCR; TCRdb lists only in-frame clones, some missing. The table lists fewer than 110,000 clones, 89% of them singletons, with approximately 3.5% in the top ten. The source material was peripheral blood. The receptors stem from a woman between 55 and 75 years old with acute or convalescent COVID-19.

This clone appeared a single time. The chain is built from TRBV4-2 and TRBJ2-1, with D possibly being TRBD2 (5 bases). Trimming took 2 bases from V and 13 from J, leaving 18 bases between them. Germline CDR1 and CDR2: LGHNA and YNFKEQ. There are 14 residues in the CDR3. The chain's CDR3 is CASSQKRQDSAQFF. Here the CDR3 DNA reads TGTGCCAGCAGCCAAAAGCGGCAGGATTCGGCCCAGTTCTTC.

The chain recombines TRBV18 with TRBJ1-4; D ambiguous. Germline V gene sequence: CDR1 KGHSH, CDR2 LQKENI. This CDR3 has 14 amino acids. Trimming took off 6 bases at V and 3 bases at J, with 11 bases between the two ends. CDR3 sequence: CASSPGNANEKLFF. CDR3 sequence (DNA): TGTGCCAGCTCGCCGGGAAATGCTAATGAAAAACTGTTTTTT.